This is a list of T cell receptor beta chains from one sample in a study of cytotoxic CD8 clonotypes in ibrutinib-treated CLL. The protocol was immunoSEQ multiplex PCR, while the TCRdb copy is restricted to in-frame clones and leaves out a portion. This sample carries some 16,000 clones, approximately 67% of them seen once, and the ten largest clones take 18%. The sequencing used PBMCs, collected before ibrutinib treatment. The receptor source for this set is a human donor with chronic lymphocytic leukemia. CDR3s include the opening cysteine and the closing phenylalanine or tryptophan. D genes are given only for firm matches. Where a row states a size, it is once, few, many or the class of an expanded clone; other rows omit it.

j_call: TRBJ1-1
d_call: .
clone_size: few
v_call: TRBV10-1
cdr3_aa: CASSESRVTEAFF
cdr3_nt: TGCGCCAGCAGTGAGTCGAGGGTTACTGAAGCTTTCTTT

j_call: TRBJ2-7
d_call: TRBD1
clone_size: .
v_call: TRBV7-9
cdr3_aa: CASSHSDRGSYEQYF
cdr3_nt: TGTGCCAGCAGCCACTCCGACAGGGGTTCCTACGAGCAGTACTTC

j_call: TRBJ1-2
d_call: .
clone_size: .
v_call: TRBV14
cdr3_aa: CASSQHSFYGYTF
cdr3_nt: TGTGCCAGCAGCCAACACAGTTTCTATGGCTACACCTTC

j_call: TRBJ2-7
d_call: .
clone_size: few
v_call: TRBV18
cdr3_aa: CASSPPGPPSHEQYF
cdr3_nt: TGTGCCAGCTCACCACCGGGACCCCCCAGTCACGAGCAGTACTTC

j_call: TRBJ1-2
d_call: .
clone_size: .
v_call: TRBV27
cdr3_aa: CASSYRDDYGYTF
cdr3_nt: TGTGCCAGCAGTTATCGAGATGACTATGGCTACACCTTC

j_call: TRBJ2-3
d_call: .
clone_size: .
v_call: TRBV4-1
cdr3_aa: CASSQQGTDTQYF
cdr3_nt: TGCGCCAGCAGCCAACAGGGTACAGATACGCAGTATTTT

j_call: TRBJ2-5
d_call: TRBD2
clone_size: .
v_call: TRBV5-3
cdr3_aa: CARSSRTSAGIQETQYF
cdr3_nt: TGTGCCAGAAGCTCCCGGACTAGCGCGGGAATACAAGAGACCCAGTACTTC

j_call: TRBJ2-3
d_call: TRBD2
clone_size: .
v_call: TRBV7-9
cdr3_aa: CASSGETSGRTDTQYF
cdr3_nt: TGTGCCAGCAGCGGAGAGACTAGCGGACGCACAGATACGCAGTATTTT

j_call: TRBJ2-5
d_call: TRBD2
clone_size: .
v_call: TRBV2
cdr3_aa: CASSVISGGAMETQYF
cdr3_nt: TGTGCCAGCAGTGTAATTAGCGGGGGGGCCATGGAGACCCAGTACTTC

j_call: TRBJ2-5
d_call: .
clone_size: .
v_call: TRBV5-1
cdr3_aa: CASSLRADQETQYF
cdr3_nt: TGCGCCAGCAGCTTGCGGGCAGATCAAGAGACCCAGTACTTC

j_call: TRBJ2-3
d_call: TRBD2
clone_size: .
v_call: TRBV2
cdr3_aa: CASTPILAGSTDTQYF
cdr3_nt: TGTGCCAGCACACCGATCCTAGCGGGGAGCACAGATACGCAGTATTTT

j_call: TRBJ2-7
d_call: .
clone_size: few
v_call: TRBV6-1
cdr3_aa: CASRSWGVADKQYF
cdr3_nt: TGTGCCAGCAGATCGTGGGGAGTAGCGGATAAGCAGTACTTC

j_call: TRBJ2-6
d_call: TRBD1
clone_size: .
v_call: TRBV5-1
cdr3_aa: CASAAGGAGANVLTF
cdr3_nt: TGCGCCAGCGCGGCAGGGGGCGCTGGGGCCAACGTCCTGACTTTC

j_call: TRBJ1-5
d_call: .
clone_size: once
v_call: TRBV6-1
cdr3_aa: CASSEQGSNQPQHF
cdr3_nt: TGTGCCAGCAGTGAACAGGGTAGCAATCAGCCCCAGCATTTT

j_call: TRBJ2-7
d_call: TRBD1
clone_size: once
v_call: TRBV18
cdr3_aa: CASSPYRGTYEQYF
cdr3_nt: TGTGCCAGCTCACCATACAGGGGAACCTACGAGCAGTACTTC

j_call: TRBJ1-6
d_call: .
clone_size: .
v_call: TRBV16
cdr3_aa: CASSHRVTGSPLHF
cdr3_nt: TGTGCCAGCAGCCATAGGGTGACGGGCTCACCCCTCCACTTT

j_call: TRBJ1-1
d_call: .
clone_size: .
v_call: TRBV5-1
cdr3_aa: CARLRVRDMAQDPNTEAFF
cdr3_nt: TGCGCCAGACTCCGAGTAAGGGACATGGCCCAAGACCCGAACACTGAAGCTTTCTTT

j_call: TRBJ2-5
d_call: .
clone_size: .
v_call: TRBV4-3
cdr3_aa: CASSQDIRGRDQETQYF
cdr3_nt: TGCGCCAGCAGCCAAGATATCCGGGGGCGAGATCAAGAGACCCAGTACTTC

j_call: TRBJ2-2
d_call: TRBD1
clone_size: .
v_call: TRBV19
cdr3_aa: CASSVPWDRGNAGELFF
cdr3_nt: TGTGCCAGTAGTGTCCCCTGGGACAGGGGGAACGCCGGGGAGCTGTTTTTT

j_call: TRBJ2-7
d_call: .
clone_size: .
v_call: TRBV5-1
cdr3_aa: CASSSGAYEQYF
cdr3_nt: TGCGCCAGCAGCTCCGGAGCCTACGAGCAGTACTTC

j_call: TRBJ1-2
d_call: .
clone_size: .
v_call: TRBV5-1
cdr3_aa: CASSPGPGTPGGYTF
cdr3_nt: TGCGCCAGCAGCCCTGGACCCGGGACCCCGGGCGGCTACACCTTC

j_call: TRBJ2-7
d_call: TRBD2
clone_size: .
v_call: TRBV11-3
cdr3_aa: CASRLAGGASYEQYF
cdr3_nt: TGTGCCAGCAGGCTAGCGGGGGGGGCCTCCTACGAGCAGTACTTC

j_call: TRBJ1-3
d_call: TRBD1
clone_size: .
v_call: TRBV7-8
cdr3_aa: CASSLIADRERNTIYF
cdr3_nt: TGTGCCAGCAGCTTAATCGCGGACAGGGAACGAAACACCATATATTTT

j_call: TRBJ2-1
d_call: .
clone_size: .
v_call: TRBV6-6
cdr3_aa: CASSQLEGEQFF
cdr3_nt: TGTGCCAGCAGCCAGCTCGAGGGTGAGCAGTTCTTC

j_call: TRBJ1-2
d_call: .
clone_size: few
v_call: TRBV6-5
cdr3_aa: CASSLTGNYGYTF
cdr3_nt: TGTGCCAGCAGCCTAACAGGGAACTATGGCTACACCTTC

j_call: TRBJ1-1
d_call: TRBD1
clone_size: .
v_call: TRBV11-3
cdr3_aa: CASSLHGQGLRGTEAFF
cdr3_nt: TGTGCCAGCAGCTTACACGGACAGGGGTTGAGGGGCACTGAAGCTTTCTTT

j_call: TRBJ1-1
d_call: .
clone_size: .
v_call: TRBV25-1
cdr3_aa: CASSEFGTSFEAFF
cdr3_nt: TGTGCCAGCAGTGAATTTGGGACCTCCTTTGAAGCTTTCTTT

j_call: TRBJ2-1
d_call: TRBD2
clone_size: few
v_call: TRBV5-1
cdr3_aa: CASSLTLAGNNEQFF
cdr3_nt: TGCGCCAGCAGCTTGACACTAGCGGGGAACAATGAGCAGTTCTTC

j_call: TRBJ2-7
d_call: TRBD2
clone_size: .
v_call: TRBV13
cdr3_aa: CASSFTSGALGSYEQYF
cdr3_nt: TGTGCCAGCAGCTTTACTAGCGGTGCCCTGGGCTCCTACGAGCAGTACTTC

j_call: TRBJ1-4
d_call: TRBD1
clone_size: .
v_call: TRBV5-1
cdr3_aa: CASRGTANEKLFF
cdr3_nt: TGCGCCAGCAGGGGGACAGCTAATGAAAAACTGTTTTTT

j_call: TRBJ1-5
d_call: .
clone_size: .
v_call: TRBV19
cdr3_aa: CASSIPGNQPQHF
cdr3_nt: TGTGCCAGTAGTATACCAGGGAATCAGCCCCAGCATTTT

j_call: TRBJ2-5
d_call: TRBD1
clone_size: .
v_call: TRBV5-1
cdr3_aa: CASTRQGSLETQYF
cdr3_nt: TGCGCCAGCACCAGACAGGGATCGTTGGAGACCCAGTACTTC

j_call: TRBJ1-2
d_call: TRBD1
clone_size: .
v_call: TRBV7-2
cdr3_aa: CASSPKTGINYGYTF
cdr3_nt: TGTGCCAGCAGCCCAAAGACAGGGATTAACTATGGCTACACCTTC

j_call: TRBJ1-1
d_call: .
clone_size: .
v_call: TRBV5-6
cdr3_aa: CASSLKSTEAFF
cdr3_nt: TGTGCCAGCAGCTTAAAGTCAACTGAAGCTTTCTTT

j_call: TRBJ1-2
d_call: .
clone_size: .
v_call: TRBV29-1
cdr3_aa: CSVESGVHGYTF
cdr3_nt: TGCAGCGTTGAAAGCGGGGTCCATGGCTACACCTTC

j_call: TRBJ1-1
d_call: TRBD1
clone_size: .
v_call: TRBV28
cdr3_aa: CATKPGQAYPEAFF
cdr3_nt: TGTGCCACGAAGCCGGGACAGGCCTATCCCGAAGCTTTCTTT

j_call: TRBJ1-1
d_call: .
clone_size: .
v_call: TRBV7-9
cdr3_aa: CASSSPGLRYTEAFF
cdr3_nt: TGTGCCAGCAGCTCCCCAGGGTTGAGGTACACTGAAGCTTTCTTT

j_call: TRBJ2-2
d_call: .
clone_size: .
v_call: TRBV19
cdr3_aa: CASSITGGLAPGELFF
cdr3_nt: TGTGCCAGTAGTATTACGGGCGGGCTGGCACCCGGGGAGCTGTTTTTT

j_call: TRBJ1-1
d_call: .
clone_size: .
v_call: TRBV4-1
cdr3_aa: CASSQEYRAGTEAFF
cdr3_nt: TGCGCCAGCAGCCAAGAGTACCGGGCGGGCACTGAAGCTTTCTTT

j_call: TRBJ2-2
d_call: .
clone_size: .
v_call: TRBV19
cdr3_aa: CASSIGTKNTGELFF
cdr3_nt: TGTGCCAGTAGTATAGGGACAAAAAACACCGGGGAGCTGTTTTTT

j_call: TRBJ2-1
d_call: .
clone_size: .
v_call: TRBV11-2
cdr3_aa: CASSLAGNEQFF
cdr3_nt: TGTGCCAGCAGCTTAGCGGGCAATGAGCAGTTCTTC

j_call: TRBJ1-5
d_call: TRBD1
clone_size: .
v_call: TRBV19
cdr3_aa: CASSQTGNQPQHF
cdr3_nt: TGTGCCAGTAGTCAGACAGGGAATCAGCCCCAGCATTTT

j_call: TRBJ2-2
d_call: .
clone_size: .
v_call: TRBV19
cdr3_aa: CASSMSDTGELFF
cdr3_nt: TGTGCCAGTAGTATGTCTGACACCGGGGAGCTGTTTTTT

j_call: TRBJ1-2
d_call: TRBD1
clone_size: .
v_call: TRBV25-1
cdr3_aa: CASSEGDSYGYTF
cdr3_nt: TGTGCCAGCAGTGAAGGGGACAGCTATGGCTACACCTTC

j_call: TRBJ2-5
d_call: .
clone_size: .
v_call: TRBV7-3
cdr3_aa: CASSLNQETQYF
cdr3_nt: TGTGCCAGCAGCTTAAACCAAGAGACCCAGTACTTC

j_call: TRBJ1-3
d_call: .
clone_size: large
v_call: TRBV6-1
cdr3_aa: CASSAEGHASGNTIYF
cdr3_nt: TGTGCCAGCAGTGCAGAGGGACACGCCTCTGGAAACACCATATATTTT

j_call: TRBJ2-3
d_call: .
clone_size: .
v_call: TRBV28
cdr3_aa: CASRRALAGDTQYF
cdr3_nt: TGTGCCAGCAGACGAGCTTTGGCGGGAGATACGCAGTATTTT

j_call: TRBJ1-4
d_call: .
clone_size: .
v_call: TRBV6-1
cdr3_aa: CASSESPGSGEKLFF
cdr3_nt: TGTGCCAGCAGTGAATCCCCGGGGAGTGGAGAAAAACTGTTTTTT

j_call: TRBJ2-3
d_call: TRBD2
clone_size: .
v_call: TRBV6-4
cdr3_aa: CASSTLAGGHGTQYF
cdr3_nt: TGTGCCAGCAGTACCCTAGCGGGGGGGCATGGTACGCAGTATTTT

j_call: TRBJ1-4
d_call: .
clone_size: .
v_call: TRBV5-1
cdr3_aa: CASSPRDTNEKLFF
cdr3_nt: TGCGCCAGCAGCCCGAGGGATACTAATGAAAAACTGTTTTTT

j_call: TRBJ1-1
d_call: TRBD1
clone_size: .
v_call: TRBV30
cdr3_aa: CAWTRTGRNTEAFF
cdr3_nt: TGTGCCTGGACCAGGACAGGGCGGAACACTGAAGCTTTCTTT

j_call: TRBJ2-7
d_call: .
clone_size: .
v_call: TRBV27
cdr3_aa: CASSGDGRLYEQYF
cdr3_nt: TGTGCCAGCAGTGGGGACGGACGCCTGTACGAGCAGTACTTC

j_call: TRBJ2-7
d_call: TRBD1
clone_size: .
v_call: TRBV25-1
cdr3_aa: CASSEWGTGTYEQYF
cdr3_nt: TGTGCCAGCAGTGAATGGGGGACAGGAACCTACGAGCAGTACTTC